These T cell receptor beta chains were read from a single sample in a study of blood T cell repertoires in COVID-19. Using immunoSEQ multiplex PCR, the repertoire was profiled, and TCRdb retains in-frame clones only, with some absent. This sample carries 200,000 or so clones, 80% to 90% of them seen once, and the ten largest clones take roughly 4.5%. Sequencing used peripheral blood. The receptors stem from a man between 50 and 59 years old with acute or convalescent COVID-19. CDR3s include the opening cysteine and the closing phenylalanine or tryptophan. Fields, in order: J gene, V gene, CDR3 protein.

>TRBJ2-1|TRBV19
CASSSEGLPLASSYNEQFF
>TRBJ2-2|TRBV14
CASSQGLNTGELFF
>TRBJ1-6|TRBV19
CASSPDRGNSPLHF
>TRBJ1-1|TRBV29-1
CSVDQTGGRIEAFF
>TRBJ2-5|TRBV19
CASSPSGGSQETQYF
>TRBJ1-6|TRBV2
CASIREWSSPLHF
>TRBJ1-5|TRBV19
CASSTQRRTGGGQPQHF
>TRBJ1-2|TRBV28
CASSPQGRNYGYTF
>TRBJ1-2|TRBV5-6
CASSLRGGALVRGYTF
>TRBJ2-5|TRBV7-2
CASSLDPGRETQYF
>TRBJ2-7|TRBV19
CASSIRTGGIYEQYF
>TRBJ2-5|TRBV5-1
CASCDRPSYQETQYF
>TRBJ1-4|TRBV4-2
CATGDLANNEKLFF
>TRBJ2-1|TRBV6-2/TRBV6-3
CASSLSASYNEQFF
>TRBJ1-5|TRBV11-2
CASSSGQSLIPQPQHF
>TRBJ2-5|TRBV5-4
CASSLGPGGQETQYF
>TRBJ2-5|TRBV7-6
CASSIPGQGKETQYF
>TRBJ1-3|TRBV6-5
CASSRDRSSGNTIYF
>TRBJ1-2|TRBV6-5
CASMGGTGGLYGYTF
>TRBJ1-5|TRBV4-1
CASSQEQVRGQRQHF
>TRBJ2-5|TRBV7-3
CASSRGPGLETQYF
>TRBJ1-1|TRBV3-1/TRBV3-2
CASSHRQFEAFF
>TRBJ2-2|TRBV3-1/TRBV3-2
CASSPGQVGNTGELFF
>TRBJ2-3|TRBV29-1
CSARPSGGLGTQYF
>TRBJ2-7|TRBV11-2
CASSSRYSSLYEQYF
>TRBJ2-3|TRBV11-2
CASSPIGGQGDTQYF
>TRBJ2-5|TRBV7-3
CASAKGAAGQETQYF
>TRBJ2-1|TRBV5-4
CASSLGGSSSYNEQFF
>TRBJ2-1|TRBV15
CATSSSRGTLHNEQFF
>TRBJ1-2|TRBV11-2
CASSLAGYGYTF
>TRBJ1-2|TRBV5-4
CASSLGGLIGYTF
>TRBJ2-4|TRBV11-2
CASSSTPGTGKNIQYF
>TRBJ1-5|TRBV7-2
CASSFSGTGGNQPQHF
>TRBJ1-6|TRBV4-2
CASSQEGTGGRPSIF
>TRBJ1-5|TRBV6-5
CASHAGGTGNQPQHF
>TRBJ2-7|TRBV6-5
CASSPGQGSIYEQYF
>TRBJ1-2|TRBV5-8
CASSFRGDNYGYTF